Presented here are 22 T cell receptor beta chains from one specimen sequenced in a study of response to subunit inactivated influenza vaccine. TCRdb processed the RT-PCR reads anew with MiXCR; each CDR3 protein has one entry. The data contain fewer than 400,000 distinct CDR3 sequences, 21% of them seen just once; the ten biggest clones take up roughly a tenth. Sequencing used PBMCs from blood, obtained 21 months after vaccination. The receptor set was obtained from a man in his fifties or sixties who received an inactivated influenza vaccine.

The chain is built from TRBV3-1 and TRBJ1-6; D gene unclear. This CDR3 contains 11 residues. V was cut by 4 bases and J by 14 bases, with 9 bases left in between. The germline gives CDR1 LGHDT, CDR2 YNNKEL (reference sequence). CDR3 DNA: TGTGCCAGCAGCCTTAAGGGAACCCTCCACTTT. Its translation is CASSLKGTLHF.

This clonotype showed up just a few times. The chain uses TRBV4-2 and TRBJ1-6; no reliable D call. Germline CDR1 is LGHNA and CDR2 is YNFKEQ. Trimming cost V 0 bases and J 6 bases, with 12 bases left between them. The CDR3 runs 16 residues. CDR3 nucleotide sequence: TGTGCCAGCAGCCAAGATTCGGGGAAAATTAATTCACCCCTCCACTTT. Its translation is CASSQDSGKINSPLHF.

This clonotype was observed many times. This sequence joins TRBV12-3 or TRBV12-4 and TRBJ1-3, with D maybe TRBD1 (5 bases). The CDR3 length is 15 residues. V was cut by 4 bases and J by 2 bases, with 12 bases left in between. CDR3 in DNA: TGTGCCAGCAGTTCGCAGGGATTGGCTGGAAACACCATATATTTT. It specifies CASSSQGLAGNTIYF.

CDR3: CSAPKPGQTLNTEAFF. CDR3 DNA sequence: TGCAGTGCCCCTAAGCCGGGACAGACGTTGAACACTGAAGCTTTCTTT. The rearrangement links TRBV20-1 to TRBJ1-1; TRBD1 matches at 7 bases. CDR1 is DFQATT and CDR2 is SNEGSKA in the germline V gene (reference sequence). Trimming at V came to 6 bases and at J to 0 bases, leaving 13 bases not matched to a gene. The CDR3 totals 16 residues.

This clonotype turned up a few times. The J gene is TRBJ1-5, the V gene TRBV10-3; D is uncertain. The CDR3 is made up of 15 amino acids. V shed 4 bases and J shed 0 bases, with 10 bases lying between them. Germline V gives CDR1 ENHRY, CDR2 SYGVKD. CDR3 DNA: TGTGCCATCAGTGGTGGCAGAAATAGCAATCAGCCCCAGCATTTT. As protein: CAISGGRNSNQPQHF.

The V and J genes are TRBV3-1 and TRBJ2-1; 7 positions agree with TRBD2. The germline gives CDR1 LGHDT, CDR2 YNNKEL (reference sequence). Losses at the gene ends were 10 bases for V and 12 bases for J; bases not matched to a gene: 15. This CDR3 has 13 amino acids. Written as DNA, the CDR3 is TGTGCCACCTACCGGGCGGGAGATCGCGTGCAGTTCTTC. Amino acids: CATYRAGDRVQFF.

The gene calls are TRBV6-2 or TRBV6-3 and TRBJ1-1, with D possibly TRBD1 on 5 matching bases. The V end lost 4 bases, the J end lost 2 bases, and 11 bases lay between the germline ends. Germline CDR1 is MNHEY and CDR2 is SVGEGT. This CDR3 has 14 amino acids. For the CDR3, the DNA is TGTGCCAGCAGTTTCAGTGGGGCCAACACTGAAGCTTTCTTT. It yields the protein CASSFSGANTEAFF.

The CDR3 here is CSASTEYYGYTF. The CDR3 nucleotides read TGCAGTGCCTCGACGGAGTATTATGGCTACACCTTC. This sequence joins TRBV20-1 and TRBJ1-2, with D hard to call. The germline V gene has CDR1 DFQATT and CDR2 SNEGSKA (reference sequence). This CDR3 spans 12 amino acids. Between the trimmed V and J ends, which lost 6 bases and 5 bases, there was a span of 13 bases.

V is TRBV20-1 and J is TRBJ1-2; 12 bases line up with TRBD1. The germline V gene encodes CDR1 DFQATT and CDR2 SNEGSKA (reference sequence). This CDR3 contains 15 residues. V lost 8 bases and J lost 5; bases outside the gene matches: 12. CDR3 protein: CSTFGTGGAWYGYTF. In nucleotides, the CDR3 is TGCAGTACTTTCGGGACAGGGGGCGCGTGGTATGGCTACACCTTC.

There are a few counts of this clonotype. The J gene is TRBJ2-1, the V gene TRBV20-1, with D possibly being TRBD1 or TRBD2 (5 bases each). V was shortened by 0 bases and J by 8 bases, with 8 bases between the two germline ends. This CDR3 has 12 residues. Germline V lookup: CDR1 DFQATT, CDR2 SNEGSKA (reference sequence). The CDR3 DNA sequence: TGCAGTGCTAGAGATCTGGGGGATGAGCAGTTCTTC. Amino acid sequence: CSARDLGDEQFF.

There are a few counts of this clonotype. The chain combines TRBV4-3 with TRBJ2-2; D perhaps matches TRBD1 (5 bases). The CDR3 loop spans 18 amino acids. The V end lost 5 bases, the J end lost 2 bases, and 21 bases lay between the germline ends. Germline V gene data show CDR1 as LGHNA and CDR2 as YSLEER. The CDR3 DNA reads TGCGCCAGCAGCTTCCTCGTGACAGACACCTTTAACACCGGGGAGCTGTTTTTT. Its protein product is CASSFLVTDTFNTGELFF.

The CDR3 nucleotides are TGTGCCAGCAGCCAAGAGGAGACTGCTAACTATGGCTACACCTTC. It translates to CASSQEETANYGYTF. The chain links TRBV11-2 to TRBJ1-2, with D unclear. CDR3 size: 15 residues. The germline V gene has CDR1 SGHAT and CDR2 FQNNGV. V was trimmed by 5 bases and J by 0 bases, leaving 13 bases between them.

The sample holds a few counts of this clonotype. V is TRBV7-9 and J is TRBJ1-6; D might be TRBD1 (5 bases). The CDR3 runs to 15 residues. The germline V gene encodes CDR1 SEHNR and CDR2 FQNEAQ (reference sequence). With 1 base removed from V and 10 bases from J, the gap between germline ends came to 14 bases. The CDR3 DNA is TGTGCCAGCAGCTTAGAGATCCAGGGAACCTCACCCCTCCACTTT. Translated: CASSLEIQGTSPLHF. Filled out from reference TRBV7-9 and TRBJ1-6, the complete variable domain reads DTGVSQNPRHKITKRGQNVTFRCDPISEHNRLYWYRQTLGQGPEFLTYFQNEAQLEKSRLLSDRFSAERPKGSFSTLEIQRTEQGDSAMYLCASSLEIQGTSPLHFGNGTRLTVT.

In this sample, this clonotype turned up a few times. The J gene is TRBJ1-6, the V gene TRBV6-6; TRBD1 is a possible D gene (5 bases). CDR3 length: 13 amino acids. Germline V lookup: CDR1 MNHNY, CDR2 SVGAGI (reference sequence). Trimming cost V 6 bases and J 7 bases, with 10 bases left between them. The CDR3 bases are TGTGCCAGCAGGGGGACCGTCAATTCACCCCTCCACTTT. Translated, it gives CASRGTVNSPLHF.

The CDR3 sequence: CASSSPPGTFKYF. Here the CDR3 DNA reads TGTGCCAGCAGTTCACCCCCCGGGACGTTTAAGTATTTT. V and J are TRBV28 and TRBJ2-3; either TRBD1 or TRBD2 may supply D (5 bases each). Germline V gene data show CDR1 as MDHEN and CDR2 as SYDVKM. This CDR3 has 13 residues. Trimming shortened V by 4 bases and J by 13 bases, and 18 bases separated the two germline ends.

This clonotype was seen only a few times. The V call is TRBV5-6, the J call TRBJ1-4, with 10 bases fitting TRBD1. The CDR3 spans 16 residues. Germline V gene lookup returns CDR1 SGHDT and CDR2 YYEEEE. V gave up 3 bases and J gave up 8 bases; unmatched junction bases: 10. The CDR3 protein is CASSYFGTGDREKLFF. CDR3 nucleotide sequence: TGTGCCAGCAGCTATTTCGGGACAGGGGATAGAGAAAAACTGTTTTTT. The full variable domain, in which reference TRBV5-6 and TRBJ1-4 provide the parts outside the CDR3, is DAGVTQSPTHLIKTRGQQVTLRCSPKSGHDTVSWYQQALGQGPQFIFQYYEEEERQRGNFPDRFSGHQFPNYSSELNVNALLLGDSALYLCASSYFGTGDREKLFFGSGTQLSVL.

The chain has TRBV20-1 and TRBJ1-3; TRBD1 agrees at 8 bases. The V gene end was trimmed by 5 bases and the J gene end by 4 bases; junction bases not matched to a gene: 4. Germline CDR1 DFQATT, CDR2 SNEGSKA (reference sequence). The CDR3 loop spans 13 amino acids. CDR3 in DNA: TGCAGTGCTTGGACAGGGCGAGGAAACACCATATATTTT. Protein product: CSAWTGRGNTIYF.

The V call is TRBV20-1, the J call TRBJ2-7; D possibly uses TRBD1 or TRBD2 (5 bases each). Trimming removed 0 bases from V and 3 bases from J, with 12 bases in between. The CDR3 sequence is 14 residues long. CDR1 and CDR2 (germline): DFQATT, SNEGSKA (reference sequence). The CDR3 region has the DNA TGCAGTGCTAGAGATAGCGCAGGGAACTACGAGCAGTACTTC. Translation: CSARDSAGNYEQYF.

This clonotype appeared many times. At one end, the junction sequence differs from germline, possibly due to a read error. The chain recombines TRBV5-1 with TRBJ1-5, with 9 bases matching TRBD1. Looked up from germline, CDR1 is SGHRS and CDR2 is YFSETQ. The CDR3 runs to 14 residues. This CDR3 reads CASSRGTGNQPQHF. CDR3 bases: TGTGCCAGCTCACGGGGGACAGGGAATCAGCCCCAGCATTTT.

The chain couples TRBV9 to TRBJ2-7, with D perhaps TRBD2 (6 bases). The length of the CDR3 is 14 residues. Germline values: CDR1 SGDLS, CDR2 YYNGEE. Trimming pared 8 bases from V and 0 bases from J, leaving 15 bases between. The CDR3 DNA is TGTGCCAGTTCGACGGAGGGTAGCTCCTACGAGCAGTACTTC. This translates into CASSTEGSSYEQYF.

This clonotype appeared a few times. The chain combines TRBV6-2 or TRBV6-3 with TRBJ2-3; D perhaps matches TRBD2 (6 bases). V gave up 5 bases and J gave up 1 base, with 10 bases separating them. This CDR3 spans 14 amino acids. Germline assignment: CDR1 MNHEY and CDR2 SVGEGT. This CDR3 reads CASSRGTRTDTQYF. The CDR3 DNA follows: TGTGCCAGCAGTCGCGGGACTCGCACAGATACGCAGTATTTT.

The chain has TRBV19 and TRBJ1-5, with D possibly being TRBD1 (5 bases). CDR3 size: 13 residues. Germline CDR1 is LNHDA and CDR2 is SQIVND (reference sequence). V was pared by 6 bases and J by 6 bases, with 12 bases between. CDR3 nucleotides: TGTGCCAGTAGCGGCTCTAGGGGTCAGCCCCAGCATTTT. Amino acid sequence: CASSGSRGQPQHF. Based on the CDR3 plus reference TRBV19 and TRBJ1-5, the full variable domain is DGGITQSPKYLFRKEGQNVTLSCEQNLNHDAMYWYRQDPGQGLRLIYYSQIVNDFQKGDIAEGYSVSREKKESFPLTVTSAQKNPTAFYLCASSGSRGQPQHFGDGTRLSIL.